Shown below are 23 T cell receptor beta chains from a single sample sequenced in a study of blood T cell repertoires in COVID-19. Sequencing used immunoSEQ multiplex PCR; TCRdb keeps in-frame clones, though not all of them. The table has under 150,000 clones, 65% to 85% seen once. Sequencing was performed on peripheral blood. These receptors all stem from a man aged 70-80 years with acute or convalescent COVID-19.

The chain joins TRBV7-9 to TRBJ1-3, with 7 bases that match TRBD1. This CDR3 is built from 14 residues. The V and J ends lost 5 bases and 0 bases, in that order; junction bases with no gene match: 1. The V gene's germline CDR1 is SEHNR and CDR2 FQNEAQ (reference sequence). The CDR3 DNA is TGTGCCAGCAGCGAGGGGGCCTCTGGAAACACCATATATTTT. Translation gives CASSEGASGNTIYF. The whole variable domain, filled in from reference TRBV7-9 and TRBJ1-3, reads DTGVSQNPRHKITKRGQNVTFRCDPISEHNRLYWYRQTLGQGPEFLTYFQNEAQLEKSRLLSDRFSAERPKGSFSTLEIQRTEQGDSAMYLCASSEGASGNTIYFGEGSWLTVV.

The V and J genes are TRBV7-2 and TRBJ1-5, with a tentative D call TRBD1 (5 bases). The V end lost 5 bases, the J end lost 7 bases, and 12 bases lay between the germline ends. This CDR3 has 13 amino acids. CDR1 and CDR2 (germline): SGHTA, FQGNSA. The CDR3 region is CASSPRGGQPQHF. CDR3 nucleotides: TGTGCCAGCAGCCCTCGCGGGGGACAGCCCCAGCATTTT.

A remark on this clone: One junction end does not reproduce the germline sequence, and a read error may be involved. The chain links TRBV19 to TRBJ1-2; possibly TRBD1 for D (6 bases). Germline CDR1 and CDR2: LNHDA and SQIVND (reference sequence). The CDR3 contains 11 residues. CDR3 sequence reads: CASSIAGAVLF. In nucleotides, the CDR3 is TGTGCCAGTAGTATAGCAGGGGCAGTACTCTTC.

In its sample, this clone was seen once. The chain combines TRBV3-1 (or the pseudogene TRBV3-2) with TRBJ1-2; tentatively, D is TRBD1 (6 bases). V gave up 3 bases and J gave up 5 bases, with 13 bases separating them. Germline CDR1 and CDR2: LGHDT and YNNKEL (reference sequence). This CDR3 comprises 14 residues. The CDR3 DNA reads TGTGCCAGCAGCCAGACAGGAATGGAATATGGCTACACCTTC. Protein product: CASSQTGMEYGYTF.

The gene calls are TRBV18 and TRBJ1-1; perhaps TRBD1 as D (5 bases). The CDR3 is made up of 14 amino acids. CDR1 and CDR2 (germline): KGHSH, LQKENI. The V end was cut by 2 bases, the J end by 1 base, with 8 bases between. CDR3 in amino acids: CASSPAQGNTEAFF. DNA of the CDR3: TGTGCCAGCTCACCAGCCCAGGGGAACACTGAAGCTTTCTTT.

This clone was observed a few times. The V and J genes are TRBV2 and TRBJ1-1, with 9 bases matching TRBD1. Germline assignment: CDR1 SNHLY and CDR2 FYNNEI. Losses at the gene ends were 8 bases for V and 4 bases for J; bases not matched to a gene: 17. This CDR3 is built from 17 residues. The CDR3 loop reads CASRRKSTGGWSTEAFF. In DNA, the CDR3 is TGTGCCAGCCGCCGGAAGAGTACAGGGGGCTGGTCCACTGAAGCTTTCTTT.

This chain joins TRBV9 and TRBJ2-3, with 8 bases aligning to TRBD2. This CDR3 has 16 amino acids. CDR1 and CDR2 (germline): SGDLS, YYNGEE. With 0 bases clipped from V and 7 bases from J, the junction kept 10 bases outside the gene matches. The CDR3 sequence: CASSVALRGGLYTQYF. The CDR3 DNA reads as TGTGCCAGCAGCGTAGCTCTACGGGGGGGCCTATATACGCAGTATTTT.

The chain uses TRBV30 and TRBJ2-5; 11 bases match TRBD2. The CDR3 runs 16 residues. The V gene end was trimmed by 2 bases and the J gene end by 4 bases; junction bases not matched to a gene: 9. Germline loops: CDR1 GTSNPN, CDR2 SVGIG (reference sequence). The DNA of the CDR3 is TGTGCCTGGAGTTCACTACTAGCGGGGGTCGGAGAGACCCAGTACTTC. Its translation: CAWSSLLAGVGETQYF.

The rearrangement joins TRBV29-1 to TRBJ2-2; weak D call: TRBD2 (6 bases). V was cut by 6 bases and J by 4 bases, with 15 bases left in between. This CDR3 is built from 14 residues. Germline V gene data show CDR1 as SQVTM and CDR2 as ANQGSEA. The CDR3 protein is CSVSVGGVTGELFF. Written as DNA, the CDR3 is TGCAGCGTATCCGTCGGGGGAGTCACCGGGGAGCTGTTTTTT.

The rearrangement joins TRBV4-2 to TRBJ2-7; 11 positions match TRBD2. Germline assignment: CDR1 LGHNA and CDR2 YNFKEQ. This CDR3 is 17 amino acids long. J was trimmed by 1 base and V by 3 bases; bases with no gene match: 8. Written as DNA, the CDR3 is TGTGCCAGCAGCCATCCGGGACTAGCGGTTCTATCCTACGAGCAGTACTTC. Translation gives CASSHPGLAVLSYEQYF.

This sequence joins TRBV11-2 and TRBJ2-7; TRBD2 might be the D (6 bases). Per germline, CDR1 SGHAT and CDR2 FQNNGV. Trimming took 3 bases from V and 6 from J, leaving 15 bases between them. The CDR3 loop spans 14 amino acids. The CDR3: CASSFERARGEQYF. In DNA, the CDR3 is TGTGCCAGCAGCTTCGAGAGGGCGCGGGGCGAGCAGTACTTC.

This chain links TRBV9 with TRBJ2-1; 10 bases fit TRBD2. Trimming cost V 4 bases and J 7 bases; bases outside gene matches: 11. The CDR3 contains 16 residues. Germline V gene lookup returns CDR1 SGDLS and CDR2 YYNGEE. CDR3 amino acids: CASSLRASSGGNEQFF. The CDR3, as DNA: TGTGCCAGCAGCCTCCGAGCGAGTAGCGGGGGGAATGAGCAGTTCTTC.

This chain uses TRBV3-1 (or the pseudogene TRBV3-2) with TRBJ1-5, with 10 bases aligning to TRBD1. CDR3 length equals 17 residues. With 4 bases clipped from V and 4 bases from J, the junction kept 10 bases outside the gene matches. Germline CDR1 reads LGHDT; CDR2 reads YNNKEL (reference sequence). Here the CDR3 reads CASSRSGTGALNQPQHF. The CDR3 DNA reads TGTGCCAGCAGCCGATCCGGGACAGGGGCCCTTAATCAGCCCCAGCATTTT.

The chain has TRBV5-6 and TRBJ1-1; tentatively, D is TRBD1 (5 bases). Trimming stripped 5 bases from V and 4 bases from J, with 21 bases between. The CDR3 extends over 16 amino acids. The germline CDR1 and CDR2 sequences are SGHDT and YYEEEE. CDR3 sequence: CASSPTVKSVSTEAFF. In nucleotides, the CDR3 is TGTGCCAGCAGTCCGACAGTTAAGTCGGTGAGCACTGAAGCTTTCTTT.

CDR3 loop: CASSSYRDSNQPQHF. In DNA form, the CDR3 reads TGTGCCAGCAGCTCCTACAGGGATAGCAATCAGCCCCAGCATTTT. The chain is built from TRBV7-8 and TRBJ1-5; tentatively, D is TRBD1 (6 bases). V was cut by 4 bases and J by 0 bases, with 10 bases left in between. In germline, CDR1 is SGHVS, CDR2 FQNEAQ. CDR3 length: 15 residues. Supplemented by reference TRBV7-8 and TRBJ1-5, the full variable domain reads GAGVSQSPRYKVAKRGQDVALRCDPISGHVSLFWYQQALGQGPEFLTYFQNEAQLDKSGLPSDRFFAERPEGSVSTLKIQRTQQEDSAVYLCASSSYRDSNQPQHFGDGTRLSIL.

The V and J genes are TRBV24-1 and TRBJ2-2; D is uncertain. CDR1 is KGHDR, CDR2 SFDVKD, per germline. The CDR3 spans 14 residues. V lost 7 bases and J lost 0, with 8 bases in between. The CDR3: CATSRQTNTGELFF. DNA for the CDR3: TGTGCCACCAGCCGACAAACGAACACCGGGGAGCTGTTTTTT.

The rearrangement uses TRBV19 and TRBJ2-1; a possible D gene is TRBD2 (6 bases). Trimming shortened V by 4 bases and J by 7 bases, and 20 bases separated the two germline ends. Germline CDR1 is LNHDA and CDR2 is SQIVND (reference sequence). The CDR3 contains 16 residues. The DNA of the CDR3 is TGTGCCAGTAGTAGTACCGTGCGACTAGTGAGGAATGAGCAGTTCTTC. Translating gives CASSSTVRLVRNEQFF. Full variable domain (remainder filled in from reference TRBV19 and TRBJ2-1): DGGITQSPKYLFRKEGQNVTLSCEQNLNHDAMYWYRQDPGQGLRLIYYSQIVNDFQKGDIAEGYSVSREKKESFPLTVTSAQKNPTAFYLCASSSTVRLVRNEQFFGPGTRLTVL.

The chain combines TRBV12-3 or TRBV12-4 with TRBJ1-2; possibly TRBD1 for D (6 bases). Trimming took off 6 bases at V and 8 bases at J, with 13 bases between the two ends. CDR3 length: 12 amino acids. The CDR3 sequence is CASSTGQFGYTF. The CDR3, as DNA: TGTGCCAGCAGCACCGGACAGTTCGGCTACACCTTC.

The chain employs TRBV5-4 and TRBJ1-4; the match to TRBD1 covers 9 bases. Looked up from germline, CDR1 is SGHNT and CDR2 is YYREEE (reference sequence). With 4 bases clipped from V and 7 bases from J, the junction kept 5 bases outside the gene matches. The CDR3 is made up of 14 amino acids. The CDR3 spells CASSRDRAGEKLFF. The CDR3 nucleotides are TGTGCCAGCAGCAGGGACAGGGCGGGTGAAAAACTGTTTTTT.

A single count supports this clone. The J gene is TRBJ1-4, the V gene TRBV5-6, with D uncertain. Looked up from germline, CDR1 is SGHDT and CDR2 is YYEEEE. This CDR3 is 14 amino acids long. V was shortened by 0 bases and J by 0 bases, with 3 bases between the two germline ends. CDR3 nucleotide sequence: TGTGCCAGCAGCTTGGCCACAACTAATGAAAAACTGTTTTTT. Translated: CASSLATTNEKLFF.

The rearrangement joins TRBV10-1 to TRBJ2-2; D possibly corresponds to TRBD2 (6 bases). This CDR3 has 15 amino acids. In germline, CDR1 is WNHNN, CDR2 SYGVQD (reference sequence). The V end was cut by 6 bases, the J end by 4 bases, with 15 bases between. This CDR3 reads CASSWEDGTTGELFF. CDR3 in DNA: TGCGCCAGCAGCTGGGAGGACGGTACCACCGGGGAGCTGTTTTTT.

This clone occurred many times. This chain uses TRBV5-1 with TRBJ2-7; 8 bases are shared with TRBD1. CDR3 length: 14 amino acids. Per germline, CDR1 SGHRS and CDR2 YFSETQ. V shed 3 bases and J 3 bases; nucleotides not matched to a gene: 5. DNA of the CDR3: TGCGCCAGCAGCTCGGGACAGGAGATCTACGAGCAGTACTTC. Its translation is CASSSGQEIYEQYF.

The chain carries TRBV6-5 and TRBJ1-3; no firm D call. V was pared by 6 bases and J by 3 bases, with 3 bases between. The CDR3 has 11 amino acids. The germline CDR1 and CDR2 sequences are MNHEY and SVGAGI. This chain's CDR3 is CASSRGNTIYF. CDR3 coding DNA: TGTGCCAGCAGCCGTGGAAACACCATATATTTT.